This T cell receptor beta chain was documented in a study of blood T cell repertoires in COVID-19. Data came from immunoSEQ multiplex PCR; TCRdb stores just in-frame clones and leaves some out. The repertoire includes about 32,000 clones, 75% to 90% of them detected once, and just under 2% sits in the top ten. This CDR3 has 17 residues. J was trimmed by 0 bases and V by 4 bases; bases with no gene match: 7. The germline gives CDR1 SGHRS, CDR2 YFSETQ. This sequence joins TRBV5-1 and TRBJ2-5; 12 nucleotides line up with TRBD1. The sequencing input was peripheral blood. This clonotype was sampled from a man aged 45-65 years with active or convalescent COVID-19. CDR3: CASSPRDRGRYQETQYF. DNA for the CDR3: TGCGCCAGCAGCCCCCGGGACAGGGGGCGGTACCAAGAGACCCAGTACTTC.